This TCR beta chain was recovered during a study of blood T cell repertoires in COVID-19. Source study methods: Nucleated cell counts were estimated from reference gene primer amplification. The method was immunoSEQ multiplex PCR; TCRdb's version includes in-frame clones alone and lacks a portion of them. From that table come the V and J calls and clone size; the DNA was used to work out D and trimming. The repertoire includes about 150,000 clones, over 70% of them detected once, and over 0.5% sits in the top ten. CDR1 and CDR2 from the germline V gene are MNHEY and SVGAGI. CDR3 length equals 15 residues. Trimming cost V 4 bases and J 6 bases, with 18 bases left between them.

This TCR was sampled from a man aged 60-69 years with acute or convalescent COVID-19. The chain couples TRBV6-5 to TRBJ1-2; TRBD1 might be the D (6 bases). The sample comprised peripheral blood. The CDR3 loop is CASSFISDRRDGYTF. CDR3 coding DNA: TGTGCCAGCAGTTTCATCTCCGACAGGCGCGATGGCTACACCTTC.